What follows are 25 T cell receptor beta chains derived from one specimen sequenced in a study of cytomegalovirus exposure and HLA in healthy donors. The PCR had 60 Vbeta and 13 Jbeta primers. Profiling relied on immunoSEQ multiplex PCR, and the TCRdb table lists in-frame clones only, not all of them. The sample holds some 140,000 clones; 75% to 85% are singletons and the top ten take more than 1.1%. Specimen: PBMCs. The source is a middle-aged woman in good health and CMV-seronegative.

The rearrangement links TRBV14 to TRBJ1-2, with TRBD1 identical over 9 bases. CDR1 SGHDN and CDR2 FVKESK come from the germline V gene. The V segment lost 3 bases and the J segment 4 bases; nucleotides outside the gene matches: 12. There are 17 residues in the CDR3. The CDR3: CASSQAWGTGMSYGYTF. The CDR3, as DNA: TGTGCCAGCAGCCAGGCCTGGGGGACAGGGATGTCCTATGGCTACACCTTC.

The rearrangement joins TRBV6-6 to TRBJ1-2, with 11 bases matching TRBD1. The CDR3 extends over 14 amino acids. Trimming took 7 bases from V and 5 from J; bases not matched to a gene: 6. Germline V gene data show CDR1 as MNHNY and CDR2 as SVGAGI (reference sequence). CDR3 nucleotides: TGTGCCAGCACCTCCGGGACAGGGGGGTATGGCTACACCTTC. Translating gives CASTSGTGGYGYTF.

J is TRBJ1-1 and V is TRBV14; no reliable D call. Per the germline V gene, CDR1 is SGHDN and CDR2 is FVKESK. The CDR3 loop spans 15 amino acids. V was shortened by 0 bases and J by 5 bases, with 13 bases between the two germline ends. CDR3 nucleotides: TGTGCCAGCAGCCAAGAACGGGCCCGGAGGACTGAAGCTTTCTTT. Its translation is CASSQERARRTEAFF.

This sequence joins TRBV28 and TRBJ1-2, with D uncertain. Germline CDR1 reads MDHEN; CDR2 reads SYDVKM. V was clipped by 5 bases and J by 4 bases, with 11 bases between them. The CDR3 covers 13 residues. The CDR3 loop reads CASSLRAAYGYTF. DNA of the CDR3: TGTGCCAGCAGTCTAAGAGCGGCCTATGGCTACACCTTC.

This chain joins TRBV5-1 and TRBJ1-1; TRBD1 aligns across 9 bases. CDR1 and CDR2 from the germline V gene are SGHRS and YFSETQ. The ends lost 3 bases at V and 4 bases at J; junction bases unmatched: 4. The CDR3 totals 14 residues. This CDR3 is CASSSQGAFTEAFF. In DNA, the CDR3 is TGCGCCAGCAGCTCACAGGGGGCATTCACTGAAGCTTTCTTT.

The CDR3 DNA sequence: TGTGCCAGCAGCTTAGCCCCCGGCAGGGGTATTGAAAAACTGTTTTTT. Amino acids: CASSLAPGRGIEKLFF. The rearrangement joins TRBV7-2 to TRBJ1-4, with a weak D call TRBD1 (6 bases). Per germline, CDR1 SGHTA and CDR2 FQGNSA. The CDR3 is 16 residues long. Trimming pared 0 bases from V and 7 bases from J, leaving 15 bases between.

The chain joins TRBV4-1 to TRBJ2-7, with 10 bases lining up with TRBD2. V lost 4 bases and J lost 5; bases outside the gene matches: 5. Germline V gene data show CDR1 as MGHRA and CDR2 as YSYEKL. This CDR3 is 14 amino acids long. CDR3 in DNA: TGCGCCAGCAGCCTTCTAGCGGGGGAGAACGAGCAGTACTTC. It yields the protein CASSLLAGENEQYF.

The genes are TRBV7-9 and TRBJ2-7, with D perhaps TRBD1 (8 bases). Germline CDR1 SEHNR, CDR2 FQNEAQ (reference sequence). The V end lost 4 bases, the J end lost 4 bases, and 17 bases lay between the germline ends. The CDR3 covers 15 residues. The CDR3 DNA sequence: TGTGCCAGCAGCTCAATCGGACAGGGAGGGTACGAGCAGTACTTC. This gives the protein CASSSIGQGGYEQYF.

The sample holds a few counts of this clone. CDR3 coding DNA: TGTGCCAGCAGTTACTCCTCAGGGGGCCGTTACGAGCAGTACTTC. Translating it yields CASSYSSGGRYEQYF. The chain carries TRBV6-5 and TRBJ2-7, with 8 bases aligning to TRBD1. The germline V gene encodes CDR1 MNHEY and CDR2 SVGAGI. The CDR3 has 15 residues. V was pared by 0 bases and J by 4 bases, with 5 bases of the junction left unmatched.

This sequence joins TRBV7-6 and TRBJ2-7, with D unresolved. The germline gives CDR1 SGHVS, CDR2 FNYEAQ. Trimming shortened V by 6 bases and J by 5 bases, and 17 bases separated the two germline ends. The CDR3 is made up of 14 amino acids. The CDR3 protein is CASSLGRPPDEQYF. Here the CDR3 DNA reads TGTGCCAGCAGTCTCGGTCGCCCGCCTGACGAGCAGTACTTC. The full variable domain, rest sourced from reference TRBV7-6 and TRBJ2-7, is GAGVSQSPRYKVTKRGQDVALRCDPISGHVSLYWYRQALGQGPEFLTYFNYEAQQDKSGLPNDRFSAERPEGSISTLTIQRTEQRDSAMYRCASSLGRPPDEQYFGPGTRLTVT.

CDR3 sequence (DNA): TGCGCCAGCAGCTTGAGAGAGAACACTGAAGCTTTCTTT. Its protein product is CASSLRENTEAFF. The chain recombines TRBV5-1 with TRBJ1-1; D not resolved. Germline CDR1 SGHRS, CDR2 YFSETQ. Trimming took off 1 base at V and 1 base at J, with 5 bases between the two ends. This CDR3 comprises 13 residues.

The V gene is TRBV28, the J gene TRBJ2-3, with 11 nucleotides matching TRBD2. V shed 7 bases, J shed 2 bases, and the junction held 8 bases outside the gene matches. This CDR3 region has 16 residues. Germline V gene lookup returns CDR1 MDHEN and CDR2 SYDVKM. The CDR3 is CASTPVTSGITDTQYF. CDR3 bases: TGTGCCAGCACCCCAGTGACTAGCGGGATCACAGATACGCAGTATTTT.

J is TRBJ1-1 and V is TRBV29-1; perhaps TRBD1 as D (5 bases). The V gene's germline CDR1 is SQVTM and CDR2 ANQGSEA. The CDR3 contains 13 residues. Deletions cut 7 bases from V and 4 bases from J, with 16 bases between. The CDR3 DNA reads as TGCAGCGGCGACCAAGGGGAAGCCACTGAAGCTTTCTTT. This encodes CSGDQGEATEAFF.

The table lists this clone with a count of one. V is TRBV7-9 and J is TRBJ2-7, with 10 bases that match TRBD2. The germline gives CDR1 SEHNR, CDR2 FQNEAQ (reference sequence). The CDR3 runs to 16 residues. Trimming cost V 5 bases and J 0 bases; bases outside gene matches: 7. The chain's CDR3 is CASSTRLAGSSYEQYF. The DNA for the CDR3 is TGTGCCAGCAGCACTAGACTAGCGGGTTCCTCCTACGAGCAGTACTTC.

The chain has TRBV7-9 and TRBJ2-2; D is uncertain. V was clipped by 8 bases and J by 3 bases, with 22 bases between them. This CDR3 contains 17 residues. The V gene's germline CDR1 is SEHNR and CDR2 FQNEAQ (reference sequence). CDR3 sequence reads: CASPLRISHRDTGELFF. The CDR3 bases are TGTGCCAGCCCATTACGAATTTCCCATCGGGACACCGGGGAGCTGTTTTTT.

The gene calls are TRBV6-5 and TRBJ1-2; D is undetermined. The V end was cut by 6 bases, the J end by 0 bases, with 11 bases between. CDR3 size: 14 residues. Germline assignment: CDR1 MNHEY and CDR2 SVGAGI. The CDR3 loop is CASREGGSNYGYTF. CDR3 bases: TGTGCCAGCAGGGAGGGAGGTTCTAACTATGGCTACACCTTC.

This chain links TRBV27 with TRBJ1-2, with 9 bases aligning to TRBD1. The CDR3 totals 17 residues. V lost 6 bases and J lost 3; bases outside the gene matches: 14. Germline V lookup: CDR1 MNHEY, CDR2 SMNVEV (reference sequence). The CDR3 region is CASSQFAGTGYDYGYTF. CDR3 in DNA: TGTGCCAGCAGCCAGTTCGCCGGGACAGGGTATGACTATGGCTACACCTTC.

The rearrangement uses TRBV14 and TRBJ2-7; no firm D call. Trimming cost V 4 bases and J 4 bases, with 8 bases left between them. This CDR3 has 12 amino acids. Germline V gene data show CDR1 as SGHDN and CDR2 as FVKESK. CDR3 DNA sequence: TGTGCCAGCAGCCCGTACAATTACGAGCAGTACTTC. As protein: CASSPYNYEQYF.

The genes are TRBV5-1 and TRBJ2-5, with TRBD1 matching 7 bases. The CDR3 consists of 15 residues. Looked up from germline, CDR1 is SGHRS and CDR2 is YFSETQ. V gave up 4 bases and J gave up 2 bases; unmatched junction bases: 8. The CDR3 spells CASSLSGQTQETQYF. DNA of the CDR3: TGCGCCAGCAGCCTCTCGGGACAGACACAAGAGACCCAGTACTTC.

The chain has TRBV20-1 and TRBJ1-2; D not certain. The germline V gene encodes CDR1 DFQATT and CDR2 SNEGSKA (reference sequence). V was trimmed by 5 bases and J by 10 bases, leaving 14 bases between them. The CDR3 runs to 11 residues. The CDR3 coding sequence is TGCAGTGCTGCACCTCACCGGGACTACACCTTC. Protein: CSAAPHRDYTF.

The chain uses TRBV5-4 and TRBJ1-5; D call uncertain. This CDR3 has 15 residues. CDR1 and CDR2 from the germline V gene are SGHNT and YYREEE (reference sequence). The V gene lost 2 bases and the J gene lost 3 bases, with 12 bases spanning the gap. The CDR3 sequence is CASSLGGQFNQPQHF. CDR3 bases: TGTGCCAGCAGCTTAGGAGGGCAGTTCAATCAGCCCCAGCATTTT.

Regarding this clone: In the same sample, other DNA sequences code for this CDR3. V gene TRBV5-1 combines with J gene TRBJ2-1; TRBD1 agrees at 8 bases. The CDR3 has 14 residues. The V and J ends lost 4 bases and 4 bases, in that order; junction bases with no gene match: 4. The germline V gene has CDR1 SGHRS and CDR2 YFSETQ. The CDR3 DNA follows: TGCGCCAGCAGCCTGGGGGACAGGTACAATGAGCAGTTCTTC. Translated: CASSLGDRYNEQFF.

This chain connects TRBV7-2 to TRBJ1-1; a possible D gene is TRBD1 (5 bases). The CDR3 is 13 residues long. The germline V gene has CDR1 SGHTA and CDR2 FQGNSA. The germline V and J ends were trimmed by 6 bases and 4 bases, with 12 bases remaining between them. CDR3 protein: CASRDRGGTEAFF. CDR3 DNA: TGTGCCAGCAGGGATAGGGGTGGCACTGAAGCTTTCTTT.

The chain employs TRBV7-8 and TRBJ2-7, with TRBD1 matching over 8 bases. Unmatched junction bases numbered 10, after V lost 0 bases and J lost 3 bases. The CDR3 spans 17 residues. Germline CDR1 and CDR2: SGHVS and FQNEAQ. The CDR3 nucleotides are TGTGCCAGCAGCTTAGCTATCTCGACAGGGGAAGGCTACGAGCAGTACTTC. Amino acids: CASSLAISTGEGYEQYF.

The CDR3 region has the DNA TGTGCCAGCACTCAAACAGGGGGCACTGAAGCTTTCTTT. Translation gives CASTQTGGTEAFF. The chain is built from TRBV6-1 and TRBJ1-1; TRBD1 matches 8 bases. CDR1 and CDR2 from the germline V gene are MNHNS and SASEGT. With 7 bases clipped from V and 4 bases from J, the junction kept 5 bases outside the gene matches. The CDR3 runs 13 residues.